This T cell receptor beta chain is from a study of blood T cell repertoires in COVID-19. In the study overall: Sources were T cells, B-cell-depleted T cells, or PBMCs; the material itself was cDNA or gDNA.

In the source study's methods: Estimates of nucleated cell counts were drawn from the amplification of reference gene primers. Data came from immunoSEQ multiplex PCR; TCRdb stores just in-frame clones and leaves some out. D and trimming were read from the DNA, whereas the V and J calls and clone size are those reported in that table. The table shows 200,000 or so clones, with about 80% occurring only once. This CDR3 is built from 16 residues. In this sample, this clone turned up once. Clinical history as reported by participants underpinned cohort assignment. The receptor was isolated from a man between 40 and 49 years old who had recovered from COVID-19. The rearrangement joins TRBV21-1 to TRBJ2-2; TRBD2, the table's D call, lacks a check against the DNA. TRBV21-1 is a known pseudogene. The sequencing sample was made of PBMCs or T cells enriched from blood (not recorded which). The CDR3 DNA follows: TGTGCCAGCAGCGCACGACGACTCCCGGGGTCCGGGGAGCTGTTTTTT. This sequence encodes CASSARRLPGSGELFF.